Included here is one T cell receptor beta chain sequence, with context. Its antigen is not identified. The sample originates from a study of cytomegalovirus exposure and HLA in healthy donors. Study-wide points: Across HLA loci, a later analysis found differing TCR association rates, with DRB1 most and HLA-C fewest. Researchers reported in a later analysis that a missense DCLRE1C variant was tied to TCR beta V- and J-gene trimming. Common viral pathogens seemed to be connected with several of the most significant clusters, according to a later analysis.

A multiplex PCR was run with 60 Vbeta primers and 13 Jbeta primers. Assay used: immunoSEQ multiplex PCR; TCRdb lists only in-frame clones, some missing. The sample carries under 150,000 clones, roughly 88% recorded once. The receptor's source is a man aged 45-60 years in good health and CMV-seronegative. The sample was PBMCs.

The chain's CDR3 is CASSPVTREDTEAFF. CDR3 sequence (DNA): TGCGCCAGCAGCCCGGTCACCCGGGAAGACACTGAAGCTTTCTTT. The chain employs TRBV4-3 and TRBJ1-1; D remains ambiguous. The CDR3 extends over 15 amino acids. From germline, CDR1 is LGHNA and CDR2 YSLEER. V lost 4 bases and J lost 3, with 15 bases in between.